Shown below are 31 T cell receptor beta chains from a single sample sequenced in a study of shared clonotypes between healthy human individuals. Sequenced by immunoSEQ multiplex PCR; TCRdb stores in-frame clones only, minus some. Seen here are millions of clones, 85% to 95% observed once, and the top ten hold roughly 0.14%. Sample: naive CD4+ T cells sorted from blood. This sample's subset: CD45RA+ positively selected. Receptors originate from a man younger than 35 in good health.

To note about this clone: Other DNA sequences from this sample encode an identical CDR3 as well. The chain employs TRBV25-1 and TRBJ2-1; D is ambiguous. The germline V and J ends were trimmed by 0 bases and 7 bases, with 1 base remaining between them. Germline V gene data show CDR1 as MGHDK and CDR2 as SYGVNS. The CDR3 runs to 11 residues. DNA for the CDR3: TGTGCCAGCAGTGAATATAATGAGCAGTTCTTC. As protein: CASSEYNEQFF.

On this clone: Other DNA sequences in this specimen translate into the identical CDR3. The chain has TRBV27 and TRBJ1-4; D is undetermined. CDR1 and CDR2 (germline): MNHEY, SMNVEV (reference sequence). This CDR3 contains 12 residues. V dropped 3 bases and J dropped 8 bases, with 7 bases sitting between them. The CDR3 is CASSLLGEKLFF. CDR3 DNA sequence: TGTGCCAGCAGTTTGCTCGGGGAAAAACTGTTTTTT.

Written as DNA, the CDR3 is TGTGCCAGCTCCGCCGGCGGGACTAGGGGCTACGAGCAGTACTTC. It encodes CASSAGGTRGYEQYF. The V gene is TRBV19, the J gene TRBJ2-7; 8 nucleotides match TRBD2. The CDR3 is made up of 15 amino acids. V dropped 9 bases and J dropped 3; count of bases not matched to a gene: 13. Looked up from germline, CDR1 is LNHDA and CDR2 is SQIVND (reference sequence).

The rearrangement joins TRBV5-6 to TRBJ1-2, with D possibly matching TRBD1 (6 bases). The CDR3 extends over 15 amino acids. Looked up from germline, CDR1 is SGHDT and CDR2 is YYEEEE. Trimming removed 0 bases at V and 3 bases at J, with 12 bases between. Written as DNA, the CDR3 is TGTGCCAGCAGCTTGGATACAGGGAGGTACTATGGCTACACCTTC. Protein product: CASSLDTGRYYGYTF. Full variable domain (outside the CDR3, taken from reference TRBV5-6 and TRBJ1-2): DAGVTQSPTHLIKTRGQQVTLRCSPKSGHDTVSWYQQALGQGPQFIFQYYEEEERQRGNFPDRFSGHQFPNYSSELNVNALLLGDSALYLCASSLDTGRYYGYTFGSGTRLTVV.

The CDR3 is CASSLDVINYGYTF. CDR3 bases: TGCGCCAGCAGCTTGGACGTTATCAACTATGGCTACACCTTC. The gene calls are TRBV5-1 and TRBJ1-2, with D unresolved. The germline gives CDR1 SGHRS, CDR2 YFSETQ. Deletions cut 0 bases from V and 2 bases from J, with 8 bases between. This CDR3 comprises 14 residues. Drawing the rest from reference TRBV5-1 and TRBJ1-2, the complete variable domain is KAGVTQTPRYLIKTRGQQVTLSCSPISGHRSVSWYQQTPGQGLQFLFEYFSETQRNKGNFPGRFSGRQFSNSRSEMNVSTLELGDSALYLCASSLDVINYGYTFGSGTRLTVV.

In this sample, this clone turned up once. Different DNA sequences within this sample yield the same CDR3. The V call is TRBV2, the J call TRBJ1-6, with 7 positions matching TRBD1. The CDR3 sequence is 13 residues long. Germline V CDR1 and CDR2: SNHLY, FYNNEI. V shed 9 bases, J shed 7 bases, and the junction held 6 bases outside the gene matches. As DNA, the CDR3 is TGTGCCAGTTCCGGGACAGAAAATTCACCCCTCCACTTT. Translation: CASSGTENSPLHF.

The gene calls are TRBV2 and TRBJ2-7; D gene uncertain. The CDR3 is made up of 13 amino acids. Germline V lookup: CDR1 SNHLY, CDR2 FYNNEI. The ends were cut back, 9 bases at V and 0 bases at J, with 12 bases in the middle. Written as DNA, the CDR3 is TGTGCCAGTTGGACGGATAGCTCCTACGAGCAGTACTTC. It yields the protein CASWTDSSYEQYF.

The chain couples TRBV18 to TRBJ2-7, with 9 bases that match TRBD1. CDR3 size: 15 residues. V lost 6 bases, J lost 5 bases, and 11 bases stayed unmatched. From germline, CDR1 is KGHSH and CDR2 LQKENI. CDR3 sequence: CASSGGQGVGDEQYF. CDR3 bases: TGTGCCAGCTCGGGGGGACAGGGCGTCGGGGACGAGCAGTACTTC.

The genes are TRBV27 and TRBJ2-4; TRBD1 aligns across 8 bases. After removal of 6 bases from V and 7 bases from J, the junction contained 8 bases not matched to a gene. There are 14 residues in the CDR3. The germline V gene encodes CDR1 MNHEY and CDR2 SMNVEV (reference sequence). The CDR3 DNA follows: TGTGCCAGCAGCCGCGACACAGGGGGGAACATTCAGTACTTC. Its protein is CASSRDTGGNIQYF.

This rearrangement joins TRBV6-5 to TRBJ2-7; D might be TRBD1 (7 bases). The germline V gene has CDR1 MNHEY and CDR2 SVGAGI. CDR3 length equals 14 residues. The V end lost 3 bases, the J end lost 3 bases, and 12 bases lay between the germline ends. The CDR3 bases are TGTGCCAGCAGTTATTGGCAGGGGGGCTACGAGCAGTACTTC. Its protein product is CASSYWQGGYEQYF.

V gene TRBV6-6 combines with J gene TRBJ2-2; TRBD1 matches at 7 bases. The CDR3 contains 15 residues. J lost 0 bases, V lost 6 bases, and 4 bases had no gene match. Germline V CDR1 and CDR2: MNHNY, SVGAGI (reference sequence). The CDR3 region is CASRPGTANTGELFF. CDR3 bases: TGTGCCAGCAGGCCAGGGACAGCGAACACCGGGGAGCTGTTTTTT.

This clone was picked up one time. The CDR3 region has the DNA TGTGCCAGCAGTTACATTGGATTAAACTACGAGCAGTACTTC. Protein sequence: CASSYIGLNYEQYF. The rearrangement links TRBV6-6 to TRBJ2-7; D gene ambiguous. CDR1 and CDR2 (germline): MNHNY, SVGAGI (reference sequence). The CDR3 consists of 14 residues. Trimming removed 2 bases from V and 3 bases from J, with 11 bases in between.

The chain is built from TRBV29-1 and TRBJ2-7; 10 positions match TRBD1. From germline, CDR1 is SQVTM and CDR2 ANQGSEA. J lost 7 bases, V lost 3 bases, and 6 bases had no gene match. The CDR3 totals 13 residues. The CDR3 DNA sequence: TGCAGCGTTGATTTCAGGACAGGGGGAGAGCAGTACTTC. Translating gives CSVDFRTGGEQYF.

The chain joins TRBV5-4 to TRBJ2-4; 8 nucleotides align to TRBD1. The CDR3 contains 15 residues. The germline V gene encodes CDR1 SGHNT and CDR2 YYREEE (reference sequence). V gave up 1 base and J gave up 6 bases; unmatched junction bases: 6. CDR3 protein: CASSLSGQESNIQYF. CDR3 nucleotides: TGTGCCAGCAGCTTGTCGGGACAGGAATCAAACATTCAGTACTTC.

J is TRBJ2-4 and V is TRBV7-9, with 8 positions matching TRBD1. Per germline, CDR1 SEHNR and CDR2 FQNEAQ (reference sequence). With V trimmed by 3 bases and J by 3 bases, 16 bases remained unmatched. This CDR3 contains 19 residues. This CDR3 is CASSFGTGFTPGSKNIQYF. DNA of the CDR3: TGTGCCAGCAGCTTCGGGACAGGCTTCACGCCGGGGAGCAAAAACATTCAGTACTTC.

This clone was detected only once. The V and J genes are TRBV10-1 and TRBJ2-7; unclear D gene. Per the germline V gene, CDR1 is WNHNN and CDR2 is SYGVQD (reference sequence). This CDR3 comprises 12 residues. Trimming removed 3 bases from V and 3 bases from J, with 6 bases in between. The CDR3 region has the DNA TGCGCCAGCAGTGACCTCCTCTACGAGCAGTACTTC. Its translation: CASSDLLYEQYF.

The gene calls are TRBV4-1 and TRBJ2-5; weak D call: TRBD2 (6 bases). The germline V and J ends were trimmed by 0 bases and 5 bases, with 13 bases remaining between them. The CDR3 runs 15 residues. Germline assignment: CDR1 MGHRA and CDR2 YSYEKL. The CDR3 spells CASSQDRAGPETQYF. CDR3 coding DNA: TGCGCCAGCAGCCAAGATCGGGCGGGACCCGAGACCCAGTACTTC.

The V call is TRBV10-2, the J call TRBJ2-7, with 8 nucleotides matching TRBD1. Trimming at V came to 2 bases and at J to 2 bases, leaving 5 bases not matched to a gene. This CDR3 contains 15 residues. Germline lookup yields CDR1 WSHSY and CDR2 SAAADI. DNA of the CDR3: TGCGCCAGCAGTGAGATATGGGGACAGGCCTACGAGCAGTACTTC. It encodes CASSEIWGQAYEQYF.

This rearrangement joins TRBV4-1 to TRBJ2-3, with 14 nucleotides matching TRBD2. Trimming at V came to 2 bases and at J to 5 bases, leaving 9 bases not matched to a gene. The CDR3 is made up of 18 amino acids. Germline V gene data show CDR1 as MGHRA and CDR2 as YSYEKL. The CDR3 reads CASSQRPTSGGAGDTQYF. The CDR3 nucleotides read TGCGCCAGCAGCCAAAGACCGACTAGCGGGGGGGCCGGAGATACGCAGTATTTT.

To note about this clone: Different DNA sequences within this sample yield the same CDR3. J is TRBJ2-3 and V is TRBV5-1, with no clear D. The CDR3 has 12 residues. Between the trimmed V and J ends, which lost 5 bases and 1 base, there was a span of 5 bases. The germline CDR1 and CDR2 sequences are SGHRS and YFSETQ. Written as DNA, the CDR3 is TGCGCCAGCAGAACGGGCACAGATACGCAGTATTTT. Residues: CASRTGTDTQYF. Full variable domain (rest looked up from reference TRBV5-1 and TRBJ2-3): KAGVTQTPRYLIKTRGQQVTLSCSPISGHRSVSWYQQTPGQGLQFLFEYFSETQRNKGNFPGRFSGRQFSNSRSEMNVSTLELGDSALYLCASRTGTDTQYFGPGTRLTVL.

The chain carries TRBV28 and TRBJ2-5, with D uncertain. Trimming stripped 3 bases from V and 5 bases from J, with 10 bases between. CDR3 length equals 13 residues. Germline V gene sequence: CDR1 MDHEN, CDR2 SYDVKM. The CDR3 bases are TGTGCCAGCAGTTTTAGTGGGCGGGAGACCCAGTACTTC. Its protein product is CASSFSGRETQYF.

This sequence joins TRBV18 and TRBJ1-2; TRBD1 aligns across 8 bases. This CDR3 comprises 14 residues. V shed 3 bases and J 5 bases; nucleotides not matched to a gene: 5. From germline, CDR1 is KGHSH and CDR2 LQKENI. CDR3 in DNA: TGTGCCAGCTCACCGTCGGACAGGGTTTATGGCTACACCTTC. This translates into CASSPSDRVYGYTF.

This clone has only one observation. The V gene is TRBV11-2, the J gene TRBJ1-3; D uncertain. Germline CDR1 is SGHAT and CDR2 is FQNNGV. The V and J ends lost 2 bases and 0 bases respectively, with 5 bases between them. The CDR3 runs 14 residues. The CDR3 DNA reads as TGTGCCAGCAGCTTATCAGACTCTGGAAACACCATATATTTT. This encodes CASSLSDSGNTIYF.

The rearrangement links TRBV5-1 to TRBJ2-2, with D perhaps given as TRBD1 or TRBD2 (5 bases each). V gave up 7 bases and J gave up 2 bases, with 12 bases separating them. The CDR3 extends over 14 amino acids. The V gene's germline CDR1 is SGHRS and CDR2 YFSETQ. CDR3 DNA: TGCGCCAGCGGGACGGCCTACAACACCGGGGAGCTGTTTTTT. Translating gives CASGTAYNTGELFF.

A single count supports this clone. The gene calls are TRBV15 and TRBJ2-1, with 11 positions matching TRBD2. There are 17 residues in the CDR3. Germline V gene lookup returns CDR1 LNHNV and CDR2 YYDKDF (reference sequence). V gave up 4 bases and J gave up 5 bases; unmatched junction bases: 10. The CDR3 protein is CATSIHPGGLADNEQFF. The CDR3 DNA follows: TGTGCCACCAGCATCCACCCGGGGGGACTAGCGGACAATGAGCAGTTCTTC.

V is TRBV27 and J is TRBJ1-1; 7 nucleotides align to TRBD1. J lost 5 bases, V lost 3 bases, and 6 bases had no gene match. Germline CDR1 is MNHEY and CDR2 is SMNVEV (reference sequence). This CDR3 has 14 residues. The CDR3 DNA sequence: TGTGCCAGCAGTTTTGAGGGGGCGAGAACTGAAGCTTTCTTT. This sequence encodes CASSFEGARTEAFF.

The chain employs TRBV11-3 and TRBJ1-1; D ambiguous. Germline CDR1 SGHNT, CDR2 YENEEA. V was shortened by 2 bases and J by 3 bases, with 7 bases between the two germline ends. This CDR3 has 13 amino acids. The CDR3 is CASSLYGDTEAFF. Written as DNA, the CDR3 is TGTGCCAGCAGCTTATATGGGGACACTGAAGCTTTCTTT.

The chain recombines TRBV7-2 with TRBJ2-1, with 9 bases that match TRBD2. The ends lost 2 bases at V and 7 bases at J; junction bases unmatched: 6. Per germline, CDR1 SGHTA and CDR2 FQGNSA. The CDR3 loop spans 15 amino acids. CDR3 DNA sequence: TGTGCCAGCAGCTTAATCGCGGGGGGGCTGAATGAGCAGTTCTTC. Its translation is CASSLIAGGLNEQFF.

CDR3 bases: TGTGCCAGCAGTTCCGCCTCTGGTGGCCTCAATCAGCCCCAGCATTTT. It is translated as CASSSASGGLNQPQHF. This chain links TRBV6-5 with TRBJ1-5; D gene uncertain. Germline lookup yields CDR1 MNHEY and CDR2 SVGAGI. V lost 4 bases and J lost 3, with 16 bases in between. This CDR3 spans 16 amino acids.

This chain links TRBV19 with TRBJ1-3; a weak D match, TRBD1 (5 bases). This CDR3 comprises 15 residues. The germline V gene encodes CDR1 LNHDA and CDR2 SQIVND (reference sequence). Trimming pared 6 bases from V and 0 bases from J, leaving 12 bases between. CDR3: CASSWGSLSGNTIYF. CDR3 nucleotide sequence: TGTGCCAGTAGCTGGGGGAGCCTCTCTGGAAACACCATATATTTT.

The chain uses TRBV5-4 and TRBJ2-2, with D unresolved. This CDR3 comprises 13 residues. Between the trimmed V and J ends, which lost 2 bases and 4 bases, there was a span of 6 bases. Per germline, CDR1 SGHNT and CDR2 YYREEE (reference sequence). The CDR3 bases are TGTGCCAGCAGCTTTTTCGGCACCGGGGAGCTGTTTTTT. Translating gives CASSFFGTGELFF.